This record looks at one TCR beta chain sequence and its context. Under the authors' procedure: It was from reference gene primer amplification that nucleated cell counts were estimated. The data were produced by immunoSEQ multiplex PCR, yet TCRdb's version contains in-frame clones alone and is incomplete. V and J calls and clone size come straight from that table; D and trimming were deduced from the DNA. The sample includes around 250,000 clones, around 90% of them seen just once. Germline loops: CDR1 SGHNT, CDR2 YYREEE (reference sequence). Trimming took 4 bases from V and 7 from J, leaving 24 bases between them. The length of the CDR3 is 16 residues. The data originate from a study of blood T cell repertoires in COVID-19. Across the study: Samples of COVID-19 (acute and convalescent) were obtained from the United States, Italy and Spain. PBMCs, B-cell-depleted T cells, or T cells provided the cDNA or gDNA that made up the material.

The TCR comes from a human donor in a cohort exposed to, infected with or recovered from COVID-19 (not recorded which). The donor label of this sample is uncertain. Material for sequencing was PBMCs or T cells enriched from blood (not recorded which). The rearrangement joins TRBV5-4 to TRBJ2-7; possibly TRBD2 for D (5 bases). Here the CDR3 DNA reads TGTGCCAGCAGCCCCGGAATCGCGGGCAGGACGGAAGAGCAGTACTTC. Its protein is CASSPGIAGRTEEQYF.